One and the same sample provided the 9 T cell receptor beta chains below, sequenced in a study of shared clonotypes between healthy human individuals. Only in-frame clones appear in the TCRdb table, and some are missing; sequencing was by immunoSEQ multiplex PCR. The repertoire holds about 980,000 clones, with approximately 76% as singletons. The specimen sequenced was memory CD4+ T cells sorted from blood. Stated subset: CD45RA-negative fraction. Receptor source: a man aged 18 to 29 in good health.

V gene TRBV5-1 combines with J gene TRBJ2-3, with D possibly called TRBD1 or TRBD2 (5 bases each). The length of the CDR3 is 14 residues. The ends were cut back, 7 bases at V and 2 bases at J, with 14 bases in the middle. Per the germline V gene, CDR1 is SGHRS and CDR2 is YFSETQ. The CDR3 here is CASRRDGDTDTQYF. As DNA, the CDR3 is TGCGCCAGCCGTCGGGACGGGGACACAGATACGCAGTATTTT.

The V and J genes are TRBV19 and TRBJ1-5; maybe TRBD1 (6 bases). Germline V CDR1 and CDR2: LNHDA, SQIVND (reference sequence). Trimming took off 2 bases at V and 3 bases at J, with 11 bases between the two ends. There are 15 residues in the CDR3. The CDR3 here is CASSIRQDSNQPQHF. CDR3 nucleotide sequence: TGTGCCAGTAGTATAAGACAGGACTCCAATCAGCCCCAGCATTTT.

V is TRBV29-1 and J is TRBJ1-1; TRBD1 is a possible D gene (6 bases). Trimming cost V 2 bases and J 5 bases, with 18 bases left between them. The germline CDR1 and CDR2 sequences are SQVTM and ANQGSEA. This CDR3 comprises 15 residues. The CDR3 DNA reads TGCAGCGTTGAATGGACAGAAGCCCGTAAAACTGAAGCTTTCTTT. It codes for CSVEWTEARKTEAFF.

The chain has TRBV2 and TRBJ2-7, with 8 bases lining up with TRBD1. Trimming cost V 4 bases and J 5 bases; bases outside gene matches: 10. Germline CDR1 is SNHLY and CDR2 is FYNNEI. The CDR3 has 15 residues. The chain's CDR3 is CASSGDRNPSHEQYF. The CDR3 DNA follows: TGTGCCAGCAGTGGGGACAGGAATCCTTCCCACGAGCAGTACTTC.

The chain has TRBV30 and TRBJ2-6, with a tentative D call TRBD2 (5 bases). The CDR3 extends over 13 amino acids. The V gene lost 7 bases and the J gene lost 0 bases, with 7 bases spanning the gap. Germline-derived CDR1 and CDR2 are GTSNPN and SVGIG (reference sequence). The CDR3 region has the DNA TGTGCCTTCGGGGTCTCTGGGGCCAACGTCCTGACTTTC. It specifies CAFGVSGANVLTF.

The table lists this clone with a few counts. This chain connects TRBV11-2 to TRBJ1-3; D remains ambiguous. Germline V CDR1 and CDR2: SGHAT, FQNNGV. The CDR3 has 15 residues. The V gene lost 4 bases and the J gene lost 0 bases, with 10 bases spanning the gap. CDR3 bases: TGTGCCAGCAGCTCGAACCGGGCCTCTGGAAACACCATATATTTT. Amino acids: CASSSNRASGNTIYF.

CDR3 in amino acids: CASSLRGPNYGYTF. The DNA of the CDR3 is TGTGCCAGCAGCTTGAGGGGACCTAACTATGGCTACACCTTC. The chain has TRBV7-2 and TRBJ1-2, with D possibly TRBD1 on 5 matching bases. Trimming pared 3 bases from V and 0 bases from J, leaving 8 bases between. Per the germline V gene, CDR1 is SGHTA and CDR2 is FQGNSA. This CDR3 region has 14 residues.

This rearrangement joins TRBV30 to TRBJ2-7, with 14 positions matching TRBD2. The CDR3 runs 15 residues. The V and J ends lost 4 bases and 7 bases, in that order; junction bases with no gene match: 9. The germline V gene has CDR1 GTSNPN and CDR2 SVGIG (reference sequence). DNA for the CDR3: TGTGCCTGGAAGGGGACTAGCGGGAGTTCCAGGGAGCAGTACTTC. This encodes CAWKGTSGSSREQYF.

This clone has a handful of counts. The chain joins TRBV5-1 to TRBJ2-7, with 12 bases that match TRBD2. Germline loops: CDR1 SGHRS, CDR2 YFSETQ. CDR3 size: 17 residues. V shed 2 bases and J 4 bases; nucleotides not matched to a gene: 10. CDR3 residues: CASSFPRLAGAQYEQYF. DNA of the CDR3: TGCGCCAGCAGCTTTCCTCGACTAGCGGGAGCCCAATACGAGCAGTACTTC.